These 27 T cell receptor beta chains were all obtained from the same sample, sequenced in a study of blood T cell repertoires in COVID-19. Sequenced by immunoSEQ multiplex PCR; TCRdb stores in-frame clones only, minus some. This table holds 150,000 or so clones, roughly 84% found once. Sequencing was done on a sample of peripheral blood. These receptor sequences come from a woman in her fifties or sixties in a cohort sampled during active or convalescent COVID-19.

The chain links TRBV19 to TRBJ1-2, with TRBD1 identical over 10 bases. CDR1 and CDR2 (germline): LNHDA, SQIVND (reference sequence). The CDR3 is 17 amino acids. The junction had 22 bases not matched to a gene; V was cut back by 10 bases and J by 8 bases. Written as DNA, the CDR3 is TGTGCCACCCTTTTGAGGGGGACCGGGACAGGGGTGCAAGGCTACACCTTC. Residues: CATLLRGTGTGVQGYTF.

This clone was observed a handful of times. V and J are TRBV10-3 and TRBJ1-3, with a possible D match to TRBD1 (5 bases). This CDR3 spans 13 amino acids. Between the trimmed V and J ends, which lost 2 bases and 9 bases, there was a span of 11 bases. CDR1 ENHRY and CDR2 SYGVKD come from the germline V gene. The CDR3 nucleotides are TGTGCCATCAGTGAGGACAGAGACCGCACCATATATTTT. Its translation is CAISEDRDRTIYF.

This chain links TRBV24-1 with TRBJ1-5, with D possibly matching TRBD1 (6 bases). V shed 5 bases and J shed 0 bases, with 13 bases lying between them. Germline V lookup: CDR1 KGHDR, CDR2 SFDVKD. This CDR3 spans 16 amino acids. In nucleotides, the CDR3 is TGTGCCACCAGTGGACTTACAGGGTCTAGCAATCAGCCCCAGCATTTT. Amino acids: CATSGLTGSSNQPQHF.

This sequence joins TRBV18 and TRBJ1-1, with 9 bases aligning to TRBD1. Per germline, CDR1 KGHSH and CDR2 LQKENI. The CDR3 sequence is 15 residues long. Trimming took 3 bases from V and 8 from J; bases not matched to a gene: 10. This chain's CDR3 is CASSPVGQGPGEAFF. The CDR3 nucleotides read TGTGCCAGCTCACCCGTGGGACAGGGTCCGGGAGAAGCTTTCTTT.

With respect to this clone: At one boundary the junction diverges from the germline segment, which might be a read error. V usage is TRBV7-9 and J usage is TRBJ1-6, with D unclear. There are 12 residues in the CDR3. Germline CDR1 is SEHNR and CDR2 is FQNEAQ (reference sequence). CDR3 sequence: CASSELNSPLHF. The CDR3 DNA reads as TGTGCCAGCAGCGAGCTTAATTCTCCCCTCCACTTT.

This chain connects TRBV6-6 to TRBJ2-5; TRBD2 matches 12 bases. Germline CDR1 is MNHNY and CDR2 is SVGAGI (reference sequence). CDR3 length: 16 residues. J gave up 3 bases and V 4 bases, and 6 bases lay outside the gene matches. The chain's CDR3 is CASSSPRTSGKETQYF. In nucleotides, the CDR3 is TGTGCCAGCAGTTCCCCCAGGACTAGCGGGAAAGAGACCCAGTACTTC.

The rearrangement uses TRBV18 and TRBJ2-3, with 10 bases aligning to TRBD1. The CDR3 loop spans 14 amino acids. The V gene's germline CDR1 is KGHSH and CDR2 LQKENI. V dropped 2 bases and J dropped 8; count of bases not matched to a gene: 4. CDR3 nucleotides: TGTGCCAGCTCACCAAGGGACAGGGGAGCTACGCAGTATTTT. This gives the protein CASSPRDRGATQYF.

This chain links TRBV3-1 (or the pseudogene TRBV3-2) with TRBJ1-1, with unresolved D. Germline V gene sequence: CDR1 LGHDT, CDR2 YNNKEL (reference sequence). CDR3 length: 15 residues. Trimming removed 1 base at V and 4 bases at J, with 13 bases between. The CDR3 protein is CASSQGADRSTEAFF. CDR3 DNA sequence: TGTGCCAGCAGCCAAGGGGCTGACCGTAGCACTGAAGCTTTCTTT.

V usage is TRBV28 and J usage is TRBJ2-7; 8 bases agree with TRBD1. The CDR3 extends over 16 amino acids. CDR1 is MDHEN and CDR2 is SYDVKM in the germline V gene. V lost 3 bases, J lost 4 bases, and 11 bases stayed unmatched. The CDR3 DNA sequence: TGTGCCAGCAGTTTCTGGTCCAGGGGGCGAGCGTACGAGCAGTACTTC. This encodes CASSFWSRGRAYEQYF.

The rearrangement links TRBV7-8 to TRBJ1-1; the match to TRBD1 covers 7 bases. Germline V gene data show CDR1 as SGHVS and CDR2 as FQNEAQ. V shed 5 bases, J shed 5 bases, and the junction held 11 bases outside the gene matches. This CDR3 is built from 15 residues. The DNA for the CDR3 is TGTGCCAGCAGCCGACCCGAGGGACAGAGGACTGAAGCTTTCTTT. This translates into CASSRPEGQRTEAFF.

This clone was seen once. The rearrangement uses TRBV14 and TRBJ2-1, with D possibly matching TRBD1 (6 bases). Germline values: CDR1 SGHDN, CDR2 FVKESK. CDR3 length: 14 amino acids. V was trimmed by 0 bases and J by 8 bases, leaving 11 bases between them. In DNA form, the CDR3 reads TGTGCCAGCAGCCAAGAGTCACAGGGTCATGAGCAGTTCTTC. Translating gives CASSQESQGHEQFF.

The V gene is TRBV28, the J gene TRBJ2-7; D unresolved. CDR3 size: 13 residues. Trimming removed 3 bases from V and 6 bases from J, with 12 bases in between. CDR1 is MDHEN, CDR2 SYDVKM, per germline. The CDR3 spells CASSFSRFGEQYF. In DNA, the CDR3 is TGTGCCAGCAGTTTCTCGCGGTTTGGCGAGCAGTACTTC.

V is TRBV3-1 (or the pseudogene TRBV3-2) and J is TRBJ2-7, with D perhaps matching TRBD1 (6 bases). Trimming took off 8 bases at V and 5 bases at J, with 19 bases between the two ends. This CDR3 contains 14 residues. Germline CDR1 LGHDT, CDR2 YNNKEL (reference sequence). The CDR3 spells CASSTGGPRHEQYF. Here the CDR3 DNA reads TGTGCCAGCTCCACTGGGGGCCCTCGCCACGAGCAGTACTTC.

The chain has TRBV19 and TRBJ1-6; D is unresolved. The CDR3 loop spans 15 amino acids. Trimming stripped 11 bases from V and 7 bases from J, with 21 bases between. Germline CDR1 and CDR2: LNHDA and SQIVND (reference sequence). This chain's CDR3 is CASQLLTESNSPLHF. In DNA form, the CDR3 reads TGTGCCTCCCAACTCTTGACGGAGTCAAATTCACCCCTCCACTTT.

The V gene is TRBV5-1, the J gene TRBJ2-2, with 8 nucleotides matching TRBD1. J was trimmed by 1 base and V by 3 bases; bases with no gene match: 2. CDR3 length: 15 amino acids. CDR1 and CDR2 (germline): SGHRS, YFSETQ. The CDR3 bases are TGCGCCAGCAGCTCCGGGACAGGGAACACCGGGGAGCTGTTTTTT. Translating it yields CASSSGTGNTGELFF.

The chain couples TRBV27 to TRBJ1-6, with TRBD1 identical over 11 bases. Germline loops: CDR1 MNHEY, CDR2 SMNVEV (reference sequence). The V segment lost 6 bases and the J segment 8 bases; nucleotides outside the gene matches: 6. The CDR3 sequence is 15 residues long. CDR3 bases: TGTGCCAGCAGAGCCGGGACAGGGGGTTATTCACCCCTCCACTTT. It codes for CASRAGTGGYSPLHF.

The rearrangement links TRBV7-8 to TRBJ2-5; D is possibly TRBD1 (6 bases). The CDR3 is 13 amino acids. Trimming took 1 base from V and 4 from J, leaving 7 bases between them. Germline CDR1 and CDR2: SGHVS and FQNEAQ. CDR3 sequence reads: CASSLGTAETQYF. For the CDR3, the DNA is TGTGCCAGCAGCTTAGGGACAGCAGAGACCCAGTACTTC.

The V gene is TRBV30, the J gene TRBJ1-2; 8 bases line up with TRBD1. CDR3 length: 15 amino acids. Germline V gene lookup returns CDR1 GTSNPN and CDR2 SVGIG (reference sequence). The ends lost 5 bases at V and 4 bases at J; junction bases unmatched: 12. The CDR3 DNA is TGTGCCTGGGACGGGGGGACAGGAAATTTCTATGGCTACACCTTC. As protein: CAWDGGTGNFYGYTF.

The chain links TRBV7-9 to TRBJ2-3; a possible D gene is TRBD1 (5 bases). Trimming took off 3 bases at V and 2 bases at J, with 15 bases between the two ends. The CDR3 runs to 16 residues. Per the germline V gene, CDR1 is SEHNR and CDR2 is FQNEAQ (reference sequence). The CDR3 reads CASSFRQGGVTDTQYF. In DNA, the CDR3 is TGTGCCAGCAGCTTCAGGCAGGGCGGCGTCACAGATACGCAGTATTTT.

The chain recombines TRBV19 with TRBJ2-7; D may be TRBD1 (6 bases). Looked up from germline, CDR1 is LNHDA and CDR2 is SQIVND (reference sequence). This CDR3 region has 15 residues. V was shortened by 2 bases and J by 0 bases, with 11 bases between the two germline ends. This chain's CDR3 is CASSIQSRGSYEQYF. The DNA for the CDR3 is TGTGCCAGTAGTATACAAAGCAGGGGCTCCTACGAGCAGTACTTC.

The V call is TRBV19, the J call TRBJ2-3, with D unresolved. Trimming cost V 1 base and J 1 base, with 15 bases left between them. Looked up from germline, CDR1 is LNHDA and CDR2 is SQIVND (reference sequence). The CDR3 length is 17 residues. The CDR3 DNA sequence: TGTGCCAGTAGTATAGCTTGGGCACCCTCGGGCACAGATACGCAGTATTTT. It yields the protein CASSIAWAPSGTDTQYF.

The V call is TRBV18, the J call TRBJ1-6, with 7 bases identical to TRBD1. This CDR3 has 15 residues. CDR1 and CDR2 (germline): KGHSH, LQKENI. The V and J ends lost 3 bases and 5 bases, in that order; junction bases with no gene match: 4. The CDR3 loop reads CASSPGTADNSPLHF. The CDR3, as DNA: TGTGCCAGCTCACCCGGGACAGCTGATAATTCACCCCTCCACTTT. The full variable domain, completed using reference TRBV18 and TRBJ1-6, is NAGVMQNPRHLVRRRGQEARLRCSPMKGHSHVYWYRQLPEEGLKFMVYLQKENIIDESGMPKERFSAEFPKEGPSILRIQQVVRGDSAAYFCASSPGTADNSPLHFGNGTRLTVT.

V gene TRBV6-6 combines with J gene TRBJ2-3; 11 positions agree with TRBD2. The J segment lost 4 bases and the V segment lost 6 bases, leaving 6 bases of the junction unmatched. This CDR3 comprises 15 residues. The germline CDR1 and CDR2 sequences are MNHNY and SVGAGI (reference sequence). This CDR3 reads CASSISGGVSDTQYF. The CDR3 DNA follows: TGTGCCAGCAGCATTAGCGGGGGGGTTTCAGATACGCAGTATTTT.

This chain uses TRBV11-2 with TRBJ2-7; 8 positions match TRBD2. CDR1 is SGHAT, CDR2 FQNNGV, per germline. V trimming: 8 bases; J trimming: 2 bases; junction bases outside the gene matches: 11. CDR3 length: 15 amino acids. The CDR3 DNA reads as TGTGCCAGCGGTCCACCGACGGGGGGGACCTACGAGCAGTACTTC. Translated: CASGPPTGGTYEQYF.

The gene calls are TRBV30 and TRBJ2-5; D is unresolved. Germline loops: CDR1 GTSNPN, CDR2 SVGIG (reference sequence). Trimming took 1 base from V and 2 from J, leaving 20 bases between them. CDR3 length: 17 residues. CDR3 sequence reads: CAWSAPPWAGLQETQYF. Written as DNA, the CDR3 is TGTGCCTGGAGTGCCCCCCCATGGGCAGGCCTACAAGAGACCCAGTACTTC.

This clone was detected only a few times. This rearrangement joins TRBV6-4 to TRBJ2-1; 12 nucleotides line up with TRBD2. This CDR3 contains 15 residues. CDR1 MRHNA and CDR2 SNTAGT come from the germline V gene. V lost 2 bases, J lost 4 bases, and 0 bases stayed unmatched. The CDR3 reads CASSDTSGGYNEQFF. CDR3 bases: TGTGCCAGCAGTGACACTAGCGGGGGGTACAATGAGCAGTTCTTC.

The J gene is TRBJ2-4, the V gene TRBV5-4; 9 bases align to TRBD2. The germline gives CDR1 SGHNT, CDR2 YYREEE (reference sequence). After removal of 4 bases from V and 5 bases from J, the junction contained 10 bases not matched to a gene. This CDR3 is built from 16 residues. CDR3 nucleotide sequence: TGTGCCAGCAGCACCCCGAGCGCGGGGGGGGAAAACATTCAGTACTTC. Encoded protein: CASSTPSAGGENIQYF.